The next 16 T cell receptor beta chains were all read from a single sample in a study of spatial heterogeneity in lung cancer. The time point denotes: blood at routine non-recurrence follow-up after resection. A single record per CDR3 protein comes from TCRdb applying MiXCR to the 5' RACE reads. The profile covers about 1,700 distinct CDR3 sequences, with roughly 19% appearing a single time and 45% to 55% taken by the ten largest. The sample here was PBMCs, taken at follow-up. These receptor sequences come from a male donor with early-stage non-small cell lung cancer.

V usage is TRBV29-1 and J usage is TRBJ2-7; TRBD1 matches 7 bases. CDR3 length: 12 amino acids. Germline CDR1 is SQVTM and CDR2 is ANQGSEA. The trim removed 3 bases at V and 3 bases at J, leaving 2 bases unmatched. The CDR3 DNA follows: TGCAGCGTTGATCCAGGGGGCTACGAGCAGTACTTC. Its protein product is CSVDPGGYEQYF.

This clonotype occurred many times. The gene calls are TRBV5-1 and TRBJ1-2; 9 nucleotides match TRBD1. The CDR3 is made up of 13 amino acids. V shed 5 bases and J 5 bases; nucleotides not matched to a gene: 4. Germline CDR1 and CDR2: SGHRS and YFSETQ. This CDR3 reads CASSKDRGYGYTF. DNA of the CDR3: TGCGCCAGCAGTAAGGACAGGGGATATGGCTACACCTTC.

The chain carries TRBV5-1 and TRBJ2-7; 11 bases line up with TRBD1. J lost 4 bases, V lost 4 bases, and 7 bases had no gene match. CDR1 and CDR2 (germline): SGHRS, YFSETQ. The CDR3 contains 15 residues. In nucleotides, the CDR3 is TGCGCCAGCAGCCGAAATGGACAGGGGGCTTACGAGCAGTACTTC. Protein sequence: CASSRNGQGAYEQYF. The full variable domain, its missing parts supplied by reference TRBV5-1 and TRBJ2-7, is KAGVTQTPRYLIKTRGQQVTLSCSPISGHRSVSWYQQTPGQGLQFLFEYFSETQRNKGNFPGRFSGRQFSNSRSEMNVSTLELGDSALYLCASSRNGQGAYEQYFGPGTRLTVT.

By sample share, this clonotype is medium-sized. The chain combines TRBV6-1 with TRBJ2-1, with D perhaps being TRBD1 or TRBD2 (5 bases each). The CDR3 is 15 amino acids. V shed 6 bases and J shed 4 bases, with 16 bases lying between them. Germline CDR1 is MNHNS and CDR2 is SASEGT. The DNA of the CDR3 is TGTGCCAGCAGCACAGAGGGGACGGAGTACAATGAGCAGTTCTTC. Encoded protein: CASSTEGTEYNEQFF.

This clonotype was seen repeatedly, ten times or more. The chain recombines TRBV20-1 with TRBJ2-7; a weak D match, TRBD2 (6 bases). Trimming stripped 4 bases from V and 0 bases from J, with 13 bases between. CDR1 and CDR2 (germline): DFQATT, SNEGSKA (reference sequence). The CDR3 extends over 14 amino acids. CDR3 in amino acids: CSAKVRGTSYEQYF. CDR3 in DNA: TGCAGTGCTAAGGTGCGGGGAACCTCCTACGAGCAGTACTTC.

By sample fraction, this clonotype is large. The rearrangement joins TRBV10-3 to TRBJ1-2; TRBD1 matches at 10 bases. The ends lost 0 bases at V and 6 bases at J; junction bases unmatched: 1. Germline CDR1 is ENHRY and CDR2 is SYGVKD. The CDR3 spans 14 residues. CDR3: CAISESGQGDGYTF. DNA for the CDR3: TGTGCCATCAGTGAGTCAGGACAGGGGGATGGCTACACCTTC.

This clonotype came up many times. The chain has TRBV20-1 and TRBJ1-1; D is unresolved. V was shortened by 0 bases and J by 0 bases, with 8 bases between the two germline ends. This CDR3 is 14 amino acids long. Germline CDR1 is DFQATT and CDR2 is SNEGSKA (reference sequence). The CDR3 coding sequence is TGCAGTGCTAGAGAAGGCCCAGTGAACACTGAAGCTTTCTTT. It encodes CSAREGPVNTEAFF.

Many counts were recorded for this clonotype. J is TRBJ2-2 and V is TRBV13; tentatively, D is TRBD2 (5 bases). This CDR3 is built from 17 residues. Germline V CDR1 and CDR2: PRHDT, FYEKMQ (reference sequence). Trimming removed 5 bases at V and 5 bases at J, with 21 bases between. Here the CDR3 reads CASSQGRVNRDTGELFF. The CDR3 region has the DNA TGTGCCAGCAGCCAAGGGCGGGTGAATAGGGATACCGGGGAGCTGTTTTTT.

This clonotype rates as medium-sized. For the CDR3, the DNA is TGTGCCAGCAGTTTCGGGACGAGGACAGGATCACCCCTCCACTTT. Amino acids: CASSFGTRTGSPLHF. The chain recombines TRBV12-3 or TRBV12-4 with TRBJ1-6; 7 bases agree with TRBD1. V shed 3 bases, J shed 10 bases, and the junction held 9 bases outside the gene matches. The CDR3 is made up of 15 amino acids.

This clonotype is categorized as medium-sized. The chain couples TRBV4-1 to TRBJ2-3; D uncertain. The V and J ends lost 6 bases and 2 bases respectively, with 9 bases between them. The CDR3 is made up of 13 amino acids. CDR1 is MGHRA, CDR2 YSYEKL, per germline. Here the CDR3 reads CASRGIDTDTQYF. CDR3 DNA: TGCGCCAGCAGGGGGATCGACACAGATACGCAGTATTTT.

This clonotype ranks as large. V usage is TRBV24-1 and J usage is TRBJ2-7; D uncertain. The CDR3 consists of 15 residues. Trimming cost V 3 bases and J 1 base, with 12 bases left between them. Per germline, CDR1 KGHDR and CDR2 SFDVKD. As DNA, the CDR3 is TGTGCCACCAGTGATCCAATGACGGCGTCCTACGAGCAGTACTTC. This codes for CATSDPMTASYEQYF.

This clonotype is labeled as medium-sized. This chain uses TRBV4-3 with TRBJ2-3, with 7 bases aligning to TRBD1. This CDR3 has 16 amino acids. The germline CDR1 and CDR2 sequences are LGHNA and YSLEER. V lost 1 base to trimming and J lost 2 bases; unmatched junction nucleotides: 6. The CDR3 here is CASSQGRGRITDTQYF. In DNA, the CDR3 is TGCGCCAGCAGCCAAGGTAGGGGGCGGATCACAGATACGCAGTATTTT.

The V call is TRBV12-3 or TRBV12-4, the J call TRBJ1-4; possible D gene TRBD1, 5 bases. The CDR3 has 15 amino acids. Trimming took 5 bases from V and 5 from J, leaving 15 bases between them. CDR3 bases: TGTGCCAGCAGTCTCGGGGCGGGTCGGAATGAAAAACTGTTTTTT. It translates to CASSLGAGRNEKLFF.

The sample holds many counts of this clonotype. This chain's CDR3 is CSARTGTDTDTQYF. CDR3 bases: TGCAGTGCTAGAACCGGGACCGACACAGATACGCAGTATTTT. This chain uses TRBV20-1 with TRBJ2-3; D possibly matches TRBD1 or TRBD2 (5 bases each). This CDR3 spans 14 amino acids. The V end lost 2 bases, the J end lost 2 bases, and 11 bases lay between the germline ends. Germline V lookup: CDR1 DFQATT, CDR2 SNEGSKA (reference sequence).

At least ten counts were recorded for this clonotype. The chain combines TRBV7-3 with TRBJ2-1, with TRBD2 matching over 12 bases. The germline V gene encodes CDR1 SGHTA and CDR2 FQGTGA. V was pared by 5 bases and J by 9 bases, with 2 bases of the junction left unmatched. The CDR3 has 13 amino acids. DNA for the CDR3: TGTGCCAGCAGCCAGACTAGCGGGGGTGAGCAGTTCTTC. It translates to CASSQTSGGEQFF.

This clonotype is categorized as medium-sized. The V call is TRBV5-1, the J call TRBJ2-3, with 11 bases aligning to TRBD1. Germline V CDR1 and CDR2: SGHRS, YFSETQ. V trimming: 4 bases; J trimming: 2 bases; junction bases outside the gene matches: 6. The CDR3 is 16 residues long. The CDR3 region is CASSRGQGVTTDTQYF. Here the CDR3 DNA reads TGCGCCAGCAGCAGGGGACAGGGGGTGACCACAGATACGCAGTATTTT.